This TCR beta chain stems from a study of blood T cell repertoires in COVID-19. Study overall: There were acute and convalescent COVID-19 samples, and they came from the United States, Italy and Spain. PBMCs, B-cell-depleted T cells, or T cells provided the cDNA or gDNA that made up the material.

As processed by the authors: How many nucleated cells were present was estimated from reference gene primer amplification. The data were produced by immunoSEQ multiplex PCR, yet TCRdb's version contains in-frame clones alone and is incomplete. The V and J calls and the clone size are those of that table, but D and trimming were determined from the DNA. This table has a few hundred thousand clones, 70% to 90% appearing once. The participants were between 18 and 89 years old and came from about two dozen US areas. The CDR3 extends over 16 amino acids. CDR1 is MNHEY and CDR2 is SMNVEV in the germline V gene (reference sequence). V trimming: 2 bases; J trimming: 7 bases; junction bases outside the gene matches: 3.

This chain joins TRBV27 and TRBJ2-1; 15 bases fit TRBD2. The specimen was PBMCs or T cells enriched from blood (not recorded which). The source of this sequence is a woman aged 25 to 39 who had recovered from COVID-19. The chain's CDR3 is CASSLGTSGRRNEQFF. As DNA, the CDR3 is TGTGCCAGCAGTTTAGGGACTAGCGGGAGGCGAAATGAGCAGTTCTTC.